The present T cell receptor beta chain was sequenced within a study of T cells in Graves' hyperthyroidism and ophthalmopathy. The study, taken as a whole, reports: The model's output predicted ophthalmopathy at a median of roughly 6 months prior to onset. Blood also held most thyroid clonotypes expanded beyond 0.001.

Notes on this clonotype: The antigen is not known.

V was pared by 5 bases and J by 11 bases, with 18 bases between. In germline, CDR1 is SGHTA, CDR2 FQGTGA. The CDR3 loop spans 14 amino acids. What was amplified from RNA transcripts were TCR beta CDR3 regions. First-round RT-PCR targeting the TCR CDR3 was performed with the HTBI primer set. TCRdb called the multiplex PCR reads again in MiXCR, with one record for every CDR3 protein. Found here are 660,000 or so distinct CDR3 sequences, 45% of them singletons; the top ten hold more than 7%. Exclusions: uncontrolled infection, other autoimmune disease, pregnancy, lactation. The study based diagnoses on clinical symptoms, serum thyroxine and TRAb, thyroid ultrasound and orbital computed tomography.

V is TRBV7-3 and J is TRBJ2-2, with a possible D match to TRBD1 (7 bases). The TCR sequence derives from an adult man with Graves' disease, either hyperthyroidism or ophthalmopathy (not recorded which). The sequenced sample was peripheral blood or thyroid tissue (not recorded which). Here the CDR3 DNA reads TGTGCCAGCAGCATCACAGGGGAAGCGGGCGAGCTGTTTTTT. Its protein product is CASSITGEAGELFF.